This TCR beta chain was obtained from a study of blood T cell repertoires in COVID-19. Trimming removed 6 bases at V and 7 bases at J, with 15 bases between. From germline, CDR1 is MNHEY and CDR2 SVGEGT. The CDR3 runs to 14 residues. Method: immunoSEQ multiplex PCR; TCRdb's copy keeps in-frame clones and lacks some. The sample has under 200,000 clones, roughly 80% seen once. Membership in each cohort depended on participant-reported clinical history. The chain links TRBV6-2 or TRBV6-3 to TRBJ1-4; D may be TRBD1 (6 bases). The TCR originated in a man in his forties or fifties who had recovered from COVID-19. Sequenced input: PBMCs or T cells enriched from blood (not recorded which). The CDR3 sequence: CASSQGDIGEKLFF. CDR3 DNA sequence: TGTGCCAGCAGCCAAGGGGACATCGGTGAAAAACTGTTTTTT.